Below, one TCR beta chain is given with its context. Its antigen is still unknown. Focal radiation plus CTLA-4 blockade with ipilimumab was administered to patients who had chemo-refractory metastatic non-small-cell lung cancer. These data are taken from a study of radiotherapy plus CTLA-4 blockade in lung cancer. About the research overall: Patients showed objective responses in around a sixth of cases and disease control in under 35%. General observations from the study: Interferon-beta, together with early blood T cell clone dynamics, reportedly best predicted response. TCR clones originating in tumors grew in number in blood after radiotherapy plus ipilimumab.

Assay used: immunoSEQ multiplex PCR; TCRdb lists only in-frame clones, some missing. The sample lists about 95,000 clones, about 83% occurring once. The CDR3 loop spans 13 amino acids. The germline CDR1 and CDR2 sequences are SNHLY and FYNNEI. The ends were cut back, 11 bases at V and 0 bases at J, with 11 bases in the middle. Sequenced here: peripheral blood, sampled from a patient treated with radiotherapy plus ipilimumab. This sequence originates from a human donor with non-small cell lung cancer who had stable disease on radiotherapy plus ipilimumab. The chain employs TRBV2 and TRBJ2-1; D not resolved. This CDR3 is CAGQFTSYNEQFF. The CDR3 bases are TGTGCCGGTCAGTTCACCTCCTACAATGAGCAGTTCTTC.